This T cell receptor (beta chain) came from a study of T-cell reconstitution after alpha-beta-depleted transplantation in children. The V gene end was trimmed by 7 bases and the J gene end by 6 bases; junction bases not matched to a gene: 17. The CDR3 totals 17 residues. Germline V gene data show CDR1 as MNHEY and CDR2 as SVGEGT. Note on this clonotype: What it binds is not known.

Preparation of the TCRbeta library used unique molecular identifiers. TCRdb redid the calling of the PCR reads with MiXCR, one entry per CDR3 protein. The sample lists fewer than 700,000 distinct CDR3 sequences, roughly 13% seen once, with 2% to 2.5% in the top ten. Study conclusions and caveats: At the one-year point after transplant, T-cell counts and TCRbeta diversity were found to come mostly from T cells that had been newly produced. High day-60 TCRbeta diversity in some patients came from surviving recipient T cells and thymic progenitors.

The sequences come from PBMCs, mostly from graft donor cells, collected 360 days after TCRalphabeta/CD19-depleted stem cell transplant. The chain has TRBV6-2 or TRBV6-3 and TRBJ2-5; the match to TRBD2 covers 10 bases. This sequence originates from a male patient aged 10 to 17 who had a stem cell transplant for acute myeloid leukemia, so the T cells may come from the graft donor. CDR3 DNA: TGTGCCAGCACCTCGAGAACTAGCGGGATTGTAATGCAGACCCAGTACTTC. Protein sequence: CASTSRTSGIVMQTQYF.